This TCR beta chain emerged from a study of blood T cell repertoires in COVID-19. Sequencing was performed with immunoSEQ multiplex PCR; in TCRdb, only in-frame clones are kept and a portion is missing. This table has about 110,000 clones, 75% to 95% appearing once. With 3 bases removed from V and 2 bases from J, the gap between germline ends came to 11 bases. From germline, CDR1 is SNHLY and CDR2 FYNNEI. The CDR3 has 14 residues. The sample was peripheral blood. This chain joins TRBV2 and TRBJ2-7, with D possibly matching TRBD1 (5 bases). The clonotype was recovered from a woman aged 30 to 39 with acute or convalescent COVID-19. CDR3 in amino acids: CASSDRRRAYEQYF. The DNA of the CDR3 is TGTGCCAGCAGTGACCGGCGCAGGGCCTACGAGCAGTACTTC.